The 32 T cell receptor beta chains given below trace back to one sample, sequenced in a study of blood T cells in healthy people across ages. The use of a sample-barcoded 5' primer and a J-beta primer mix characterized a second PCR of about 7 to 12 cycles. TCRdb used MiXCR to reprocess the 5' RACE reads, holding one entry per CDR3 protein. In the table there are about 1.1 million distinct CDR3 sequences, 35% to 40% of which are singletons. Material: blood. These receptors were taken from a man aged 18 to 30 in good health.

This clonotype was seen a few times. This chain's CDR3 is CATGQENSYEQYF. In DNA form, the CDR3 reads TGTGCCACCGGACAGGAGAACTCCTACGAGCAGTACTTC. The rearrangement uses TRBV10-3 and TRBJ2-7; 7 bases agree with TRBD1. The CDR3 sequence is 13 residues long. Germline CDR1 is ENHRY and CDR2 is SYGVKD. The ends lost 10 bases at V and 0 bases at J; junction bases unmatched: 6.

This chain links TRBV12-3 or TRBV12-4 with TRBJ2-4, with D perhaps TRBD2 (6 bases). The CDR3 has 16 residues. V shed 2 bases and J shed 2 bases, with 13 bases lying between them. CDR3 nucleotide sequence: TGTGCCAGCAGTTTATCCGGGGGAAGGTCCAAAAACATTCAGTACTTC. Protein product: CASSLSGGRSKNIQYF.

Only a few counts were recorded for this clonotype. J is TRBJ2-5 and V is TRBV12-3 or TRBV12-4, with D perhaps matching TRBD1 or TRBD2 (5 bases each). The CDR3 contains 14 residues. V lost 6 bases and J lost 9, with 20 bases in between. This CDR3 reads CASRGDGQEWSQYF. The CDR3 DNA is TGTGCCAGCAGGGGGGACGGACAAGAGTGGTCCCAGTACTTC.

This clonotype was counted a few times. The chain combines TRBV12-3 or TRBV12-4 with TRBJ2-5; a weak D match, TRBD1 (6 bases). The CDR3 totals 14 residues. V lost 1 base, J lost 11 bases, and 17 bases lay in between. The CDR3 region is CASSLVSRGYEQYF. CDR3 bases: TGTGCCAGCAGTTTAGTGTCCAGGGGTTATGAGCAGTACTTC.

V and J are TRBV6-2 or TRBV6-3 and TRBJ1-2; 8 bases agree with TRBD1. Per germline, CDR1 MNHEY and CDR2 SVGEGT. The V segment lost 2 bases and the J segment 4 bases; nucleotides outside the gene matches: 9. CDR3 length: 16 residues. Written as DNA, the CDR3 is TGTGCCAGCAGTTACAGGGTCAGGGGGCGAAGCTATGGCTACACCTTC. As protein: CASSYRVRGRSYGYTF.

Here the CDR3 DNA reads TGCGCCAGCGCCTTTACAGGGCATTCCTACAATGAGCAGTACTTC. As protein: CASAFTGHSYNEQYF. The V gene is TRBV5-1, the J gene TRBJ2-1; the D gene is possibly TRBD1 (6 bases). The DNA end is more similar to TRBJ2-7, so the J call may be wrong. Germline loops: CDR1 SGHRS, CDR2 YFSETQ. The CDR3 is made up of 15 amino acids.

In this sample, this clonotype turned up a few times. V gene TRBV4-3 combines with J gene TRBJ1-4; the D gene is possibly TRBD1 (5 bases). Germline CDR1 and CDR2: LGHNA and YSLEER. The CDR3 has 15 residues. Trimming took off 3 bases at V and 5 bases at J, with 13 bases between the two ends. The CDR3 DNA sequence: TGCGCCAGCAGCCACGACGGGACGCCGAATGAAAAACTGTTTTTT. Its translation: CASSHDGTPNEKLFF.

The rearrangement uses TRBV27 and TRBJ1-1; no clear D gene. CDR1 and CDR2 (germline): MNHEY, SMNVEV (reference sequence). This CDR3 spans 13 amino acids. V lost 6 bases, J lost 6 bases, and 14 bases lay in between. The CDR3 DNA reads TGTGCCAGCAGCCCGTCGGGGATGTCTGAAGCTTTCTTT. This gives the protein CASSPSGMSEAFF.

Concerning this clonotype itself: At one of its ends the junction is not consistent with the germline gene, which may arise from a read error. The rearrangement joins TRBV12-3 or TRBV12-4 to TRBJ2-7; perhaps D is TRBD1 or TRBD2 (5 bases each). This CDR3 spans 11 amino acids. The CDR3 DNA reads TGTGCCAGCAGTTTCGGGGACGAGGAGTACTTC. The encoded protein is CASSFGDEEYF.

This clonotype was found a few times. V usage is TRBV3-1 and J usage is TRBJ1-6; a possible D gene is TRBD1 (6 bases). The germline V gene has CDR1 LGHDT and CDR2 YNNKEL (reference sequence). The germline V and J ends were trimmed by 1 base and 8 bases, with 12 bases remaining between them. The CDR3 covers 15 residues. CDR3 DNA: TGTGCCAGCAGCCAAGCGATGTACAGGGATTCACCCCTCCACTTT. Amino acid sequence: CASSQAMYRDSPLHF.

The chain couples TRBV9 to TRBJ2-1; TRBD1 aligns across 9 bases. The CDR3 has 17 amino acids. Germline lookup yields CDR1 SGDLS and CDR2 YYNGEE. V shed 0 bases, J shed 1 base, and the junction held 5 bases outside the gene matches. CDR3 region: CASSVGTGGLSYNEQFF. CDR3 bases: TGTGCCAGCAGCGTAGGTACAGGGGGCCTATCCTACAATGAGCAGTTCTTC.

This clonotype was observed a few times. This chain links TRBV20-1 with TRBJ2-1, with unresolved D. This CDR3 region has 12 residues. Trimming left V 3 bases short and J 6 bases short, with 9 bases between. Per germline, CDR1 DFQATT and CDR2 SNEGSKA (reference sequence). The CDR3 DNA reads as TGCAGTGCTAGCCCAGCGCCCAATGAGCAGTTCTTC. Protein: CSASPAPNEQFF.

This clonotype was detected only a few times. The rearrangement uses TRBV27 and TRBJ2-5; tentatively, D is TRBD1 (5 bases). The CDR3 spans 13 residues. Germline V lookup: CDR1 MNHEY, CDR2 SMNVEV (reference sequence). CDR3 loop: CATAAVIQETQYF. The CDR3 coding sequence is TGTGCGACAGCCGCAGTTATCCAAGAGACCCAGTACTTC.

Comment on this clonotype: Relative to the germline gene, one junction end is altered; a read error may explain this. The chain carries TRBV2 and TRBJ1-2; D not certain. This CDR3 has 13 amino acids. Germline V CDR1 and CDR2: SNHLY, FYNNEI. The DNA of the CDR3 is TGTGACAGCAGTGAAGAGCCCCCCTATGGCTACACCTTC. Amino acid sequence: CDSSEEPPYGYTF.

This clonotype appeared a few times. This chain joins TRBV7-9 and TRBJ2-3; tentatively, D is TRBD2 (6 bases). This CDR3 is built from 14 residues. The V end lost 10 bases, the J end lost 3 bases, and 17 bases lay between the germline ends. Germline CDR1 reads SEHNR; CDR2 reads FQNEAQ (reference sequence). The chain's CDR3 is CATQVTRWTDTQYF. In DNA form, the CDR3 reads TGTGCCACCCAGGTGACTAGGTGGACAGATACGCAGTATTTT.

Concerning this clonotype itself: This may arise from a read error, as a much more abundant clone is one base away. The V and J genes are TRBV4-2 and TRBJ2-1; a possible D gene is TRBD2 (7 bases). Germline CDR1 reads LGHNA; CDR2 reads YNFKEQ. CDR3 length: 17 amino acids. The DNA of the CDR3 is TGTGCCAGCAGCCAAGTTTTTACGGGCGGGGGCTACAGTGAGCAGTTCTTC. This codes for CASSQVFTGGGYSEQFF.

The rearrangement joins TRBV12-3 or TRBV12-4 to TRBJ1-2, with 7 bases identical to TRBD1. This CDR3 contains 13 residues. After removal of 6 bases from V and 8 bases from J, the junction contained 9 bases not matched to a gene. CDR3 protein: CASSPGTAQGYTF. The CDR3 DNA is TGTGCCAGCAGCCCCGGGACAGCACAGGGCTACACCTTC.

This clonotype was observed a handful of times. This chain links TRBV7-3 with TRBJ2-3, with 12 bases lining up with TRBD2. The CDR3 consists of 17 residues. CDR1 and CDR2 from the germline V gene are SGHTA and FQGTGA. V lost 5 bases and J lost 0; bases outside the gene matches: 6. CDR3 sequence reads: CASSPRTSGASTDTQYF. The CDR3 coding sequence is TGTGCCAGCAGCCCGCGGACTAGCGGGGCTAGCACAGATACGCAGTATTTT.

V is TRBV10-3 and J is TRBJ2-1, with unresolved D. Germline values: CDR1 ENHRY, CDR2 SYGVKD. Trimming shortened V by 10 bases and J by 9 bases, and 22 bases separated the two germline ends. The CDR3 contains 14 residues. The CDR3 region has the DNA TGTGCCACCCTATTGGACCGGACCTGGGGTGAGCAGTTCTTC. This translates into CATLLDRTWGEQFF.

The CDR3 region is CSARTSGGPETQYF. The CDR3 region has the DNA TGCAGTGCCAGAACTAGCGGGGGTCCAGAGACCCAGTACTTC. This chain connects TRBV20-1 to TRBJ2-5; 11 bases agree with TRBD2. V lost 6 bases to trimming and J lost 4 bases; unmatched junction nucleotides: 7. The CDR3 is 14 residues long. From germline, CDR1 is DFQATT and CDR2 SNEGSKA (reference sequence).

This rearrangement joins TRBV12-3 or TRBV12-4 to TRBJ1-5; D is ambiguous. The ends were cut back, 1 base at V and 2 bases at J, with 12 bases in the middle. The CDR3 contains 16 residues. CDR3: CASSLGRGRGNQPQHF. CDR3 coding DNA: TGTGCCAGCAGTTTAGGCCGTGGTAGGGGCAATCAGCCCCAGCATTTT.

The genes are TRBV5-1 and TRBJ2-7; 9 bases line up with TRBD2. V trimming: 4 bases; J trimming: 3 bases; junction bases outside the gene matches: 8. Germline loops: CDR1 SGHRS, CDR2 YFSETQ. The CDR3 runs 15 residues. The CDR3 here is CASSEVAGDFYEQYF. The CDR3, as DNA: TGCGCCAGCAGCGAGGTAGCGGGGGATTTCTACGAGCAGTACTTC.

A few counts support this clonotype. The rearrangement joins TRBV10-3 to TRBJ2-1; 8 bases align to TRBD1. J lost 0 bases, V lost 2 bases, and 3 bases had no gene match. This CDR3 is built from 16 residues. In germline, CDR1 is ENHRY, CDR2 SYGVKD. The CDR3 loop is CAISEGQGLSYNEQFF. Here the CDR3 DNA reads TGTGCCATCAGTGAGGGACAGGGTCTCTCCTACAATGAGCAGTTCTTC.

CDR3 nucleotide sequence: TGTGCCAGCAGCGCAAGACAGGGGGCTGAAGCTTTCTTT. Amino acids: CASSARQGAEAFF. V gene TRBV7-2 combines with J gene TRBJ1-1; 9 nucleotides agree with TRBD1. The CDR3 extends over 13 amino acids. The trim removed 5 bases at V and 6 bases at J, leaving 4 bases unmatched. CDR1 is SGHTA and CDR2 is FQGNSA in the germline V gene.

This clonotype was picked up one time. The V gene is TRBV20-1, the J gene TRBJ2-2; D might be TRBD1 (6 bases). This CDR3 comprises 15 residues. The germline CDR1 and CDR2 sequences are DFQATT and SNEGSKA (reference sequence). V was shortened by 5 bases and J by 2 bases, with 15 bases between the two germline ends. The CDR3: CSALDLGANTGELFF. CDR3 DNA sequence: TGCAGTGCTCTCGATCTGGGGGCTAACACCGGGGAGCTGTTTTTT.

The chain is built from TRBV6-6 and TRBJ2-3; D perhaps matches TRBD2 (6 bases). The V gene lost 2 bases and the J gene lost 5 bases, with 11 bases spanning the gap. Per germline, CDR1 MNHNY and CDR2 SVGAGI (reference sequence). The CDR3 has 14 amino acids. In DNA, the CDR3 is TGTGCCAGCAGTTACGGCGGGGTTGGAGATACGCAGTATTTT. Translating gives CASSYGGVGDTQYF.

This clonotype was observed a few times. The J gene is TRBJ2-3, the V gene TRBV12-3 or TRBV12-4, with TRBD1 as a possible D gene (6 bases). There are 13 residues in the CDR3. The V and J ends lost 5 bases and 4 bases respectively, with 10 bases between them. CDR3 sequence reads: CASSRKGADTQYF. Here the CDR3 DNA reads TGTGCCAGCAGTCGTAAGGGGGCAGATACGCAGTATTTT.

The chain is built from TRBV28 and TRBJ1-2, with 8 bases aligning to TRBD1. V lost 4 bases and J lost 4; bases outside the gene matches: 2. This CDR3 comprises 13 residues. Germline CDR1 and CDR2: MDHEN and SYDVKM. CDR3 nucleotide sequence: TGTGCCAGCAGTTGGCAGGGGGCCTATGGCTACACCTTC. The encoded protein is CASSWQGAYGYTF.

The V and J genes are TRBV28 and TRBJ2-3, with 7 bases that match TRBD1. The CDR3 runs to 13 residues. Germline V CDR1 and CDR2: MDHEN, SYDVKM. J lost 0 bases, V lost 8 bases, and 2 bases had no gene match. The CDR3: CASGQVSTDTQYF. Written as DNA, the CDR3 is TGTGCCAGCGGACAGGTTAGCACAGATACGCAGTATTTT.

The chain recombines TRBV7-9 with TRBJ1-2; 8 bases map to TRBD1. Trimming took 5 bases from V and 8 from J; bases not matched to a gene: 4. Looked up from germline, CDR1 is SEHNR and CDR2 is FQNEAQ (reference sequence). The CDR3 length is 12 residues. The CDR3 DNA is TGTGCCAGCAGCACCTGGACAGGGGGCTACACCTTC. This gives the protein CASSTWTGGYTF.

The genes are TRBV9 and TRBJ1-4, with D perhaps TRBD1 (6 bases). The CDR3 sequence is 15 residues long. The germline V and J ends were trimmed by 0 bases and 6 bases, with 12 bases remaining between them. CDR1 SGDLS and CDR2 YYNGEE come from the germline V gene. This CDR3 is CASSVDGGADEKLFF. The CDR3 coding sequence is TGTGCCAGCAGCGTAGACGGGGGCGCGGATGAAAAACTGTTTTTT.

The CDR3 bases are TGTGCCAGCAGCTTGCCCTTTCCGTCTAGCACAGATACGCAGTATTTT. Amino acid sequence: CASSLPFPSSTDTQYF. The chain carries TRBV7-9 and TRBJ2-3; D is unresolved. With 3 bases removed from V and 0 bases from J, the gap between germline ends came to 13 bases. The CDR3 sequence is 16 residues long. CDR1 is SEHNR and CDR2 is FQNEAQ in the germline V gene (reference sequence).